The 21 T cell receptor beta chains presented below share a single source sample, sequenced in a study of cytomegalovirus exposure and HLA in healthy donors (dated by TCRdb to the late 2010s). The protocol used for the library was the immunoSEQ multiplex PCR assay. For the multiplex PCR, a mixture combining 60 forward primers for TCR Vbeta segments and 13 reverse primers for TCR Jbeta segments was used. TCRdb's version of the immuneACCESS table is confined to in-frame rearrangements and falls short of the full clone set. An unresolved V gene accounts for under half of the shortfall where checked; the remainder is of unknown origin. The sample table lists about 140,000 clones, 70% to 85% of them with a count of one. The ten biggest clones cover approximately 2.3% of the sample. The sample consisted of PBMCs. These receptors originate from a male donor in good health and CMV-seronegative.

In its sample, this clone is medium-sized. This chain joins TRBV15 and TRBJ2-7, with D perhaps TRBD2 (6 bases). This CDR3 contains 15 residues. The germline CDR1 and CDR2 sequences are LNHNV and YYDKDF (reference sequence). V was pared by 0 bases and J by 2 bases, with 11 bases between. CDR3 in DNA: TGTGCCACCAGCAGAGATCCGGGAGTTACCTACGAGCAGTACTTC. Translated, it gives CATSRDPGVTYEQYF.

This clone came up once. The chain combines TRBV7-2 with TRBJ2-6; possible D gene TRBD2, 6 bases. The CDR3 has 15 amino acids. The ends were cut back, 5 bases at V and 0 bases at J, with 8 bases in the middle. Germline assignment: CDR1 SGHTA and CDR2 FQGNSA. CDR3 sequence: CASSPGGSGANVLTF. DNA for the CDR3: TGTGCCAGCAGCCCCGGGGGCTCTGGGGCCAACGTCCTGACTTTC.

This clone was seen more than once but under ten times. The V and J genes are TRBV6-1 and TRBJ2-7; D not certain. This CDR3 is built from 13 residues. Per the germline V gene, CDR1 is MNHNS and CDR2 is SASEGT. The V and J ends lost 5 bases and 6 bases respectively, with 14 bases between them. The CDR3 sequence: CASSLGSTGEQYF. The CDR3 DNA reads as TGTGCCAGCAGTCTTGGTTCCACGGGCGAGCAGTACTTC.

The chain employs TRBV23-1 and TRBJ1-1; 11 positions match TRBD1. TRBV23-1 is an ORF, with its function uncertain. CDR3 length: 16 residues. V lost 4 bases, J lost 5 bases, and 9 bases stayed unmatched. The CDR3 loop is CASSPGGTGGLTEAFF. The CDR3 coding sequence is TGCGCCAGCAGTCCAGGGGGGACAGGGGGACTAACTGAAGCTTTCTTT.

Turning to this clone: Other DNA sequences within the sample encode an identical CDR3. For the CDR3, the DNA is TGCAGCGGGGGCAGGGACTATGGCTACACCTTC. Its translation is CSGGRDYGYTF. The chain employs TRBV29-1 and TRBJ1-2; tentatively, D is TRBD1 (5 bases). Germline assignment: CDR1 SQVTM and CDR2 ANQGSEA. This CDR3 comprises 11 residues. Trimming left V 7 bases short and J 3 bases short, with 9 bases between.

V is TRBV2 and J is TRBJ2-3; D unresolved. Trimming left V 6 bases short and J 2 bases short, with 6 bases between. This CDR3 has 12 residues. CDR1 is SNHLY, CDR2 FYNNEI, per germline. CDR3 bases: TGTGCCAGCAGAGAGTCCACAGATACGCAGTATTTT. It codes for CASRESTDTQYF.

The V gene is TRBV7-9, the J gene TRBJ2-7; D unresolved. This CDR3 has 12 residues. V lost 9 bases to trimming and J lost 0 bases, with 9 bases between them. Germline V gives CDR1 SEHNR, CDR2 FQNEAQ (reference sequence). The CDR3 sequence: CASSGTSYEQYF. CDR3 coding DNA: TGTGCCAGTTCTGGCACCTCCTACGAGCAGTACTTC.

V and J are TRBV7-2 and TRBJ1-2; D unresolved. Trimming cost V 5 bases and J 4 bases, with 11 bases left between them. The CDR3 is 13 amino acids. Germline assignment: CDR1 SGHTA and CDR2 FQGNSA. The CDR3 DNA is TGTGCCAGCAGCACTTCGTCAGGCTATGGCTACACCTTC. It codes for CASSTSSGYGYTF.

V is TRBV9 and J is TRBJ2-5; D gene uncertain. Germline lookup yields CDR1 SGDLS and CDR2 YYNGEE. V was trimmed by 1 base and J by 0 bases, leaving 4 bases between them. The CDR3 sequence is 13 residues long. CDR3 loop: CASSVSNQETQYF. CDR3 sequence (DNA): TGTGCCAGCAGCGTATCCAACCAAGAGACCCAGTACTTC.

The chain has TRBV7-6 and TRBJ2-1; 7 nucleotides align to TRBD2. This CDR3 has 17 residues. Germline CDR1 is SGHVS and CDR2 is FNYEAQ. V shed 5 bases and J 3 bases; nucleotides not matched to a gene: 13. This chain's CDR3 is CASSQGTAGEFYNEQFF. The CDR3 DNA is TGTGCCAGCAGCCAAGGGACGGCGGGAGAGTTCTACAATGAGCAGTTCTTC. Using reference TRBV7-6 and TRBJ2-1 for the parts outside the CDR3, the full variable domain is GAGVSQSPRYKVTKRGQDVALRCDPISGHVSLYWYRQALGQGPEFLTYFNYEAQQDKSGLPNDRFSAERPEGSISTLTIQRTEQRDSAMYRCASSQGTAGEFYNEQFFGPGTRLTVL.

The chain carries TRBV7-2 and TRBJ2-2, with D unresolved. There are 20 residues in the CDR3. Germline CDR1 and CDR2: SGHTA and FQGNSA. Deletions cut 0 bases from V and 4 bases from J, with 24 bases between. The CDR3 here is CASSLASWVTRRFRTGELFF. The CDR3 DNA reads TGTGCCAGCAGCTTAGCCTCGTGGGTCACAAGGCGGTTTCGCACCGGGGAGCTGTTTTTT.

The V gene is TRBV1, the J gene TRBJ1-1. TRBV1 has pseudogene status. CDR3 length: 11 amino acids. The CDR3 here is CTINKSTEAFF. DNA for the CDR3: TGCACCATCAATAAGAGCACTGAAGCTTTCTTT.

This chain links TRBV25-1 with TRBJ1-4; the match to TRBD1 covers 8 bases. CDR3 length: 16 residues. V dropped 11 bases and J dropped 3; count of bases not matched to a gene: 14. Per the germline V gene, CDR1 is MGHDK and CDR2 is SYGVNS. CDR3 sequence reads: CAFLTGTGRSNEKLFF. The CDR3 coding sequence is TGTGCCTTTCTTACCGGGACAGGACGCTCTAATGAAAAACTGTTTTTT.

A note on this clone: Because the CDR3 is missing its conserved closing phenylalanine or tryptophan, this is likely a read error. It is unclear where the CDR3 begins or ends on the DNA, so no DNA is shown, and the CDR3 is as TCRdb lists it. The rearrangement uses TRBV11-2 and TRBJ2-7; TRBD1 is the table's D call and was not checked against the DNA. With termini counted, the CDR3 has 12 amino acids. Germline loops: CDR1 SGHAT, CDR2 FQNNGV. Here the CDR3 reads CASSLPGTTQTL.

Turning to this clone: The same CDR3 arises from other DNA sequences in this sample as well. This chain connects TRBV28 to TRBJ2-7; D unresolved. CDR3 length: 12 amino acids. V lost 7 bases and J 2 bases, leaving 9 bases between the germline ends. Germline values: CDR1 MDHEN, CDR2 SYDVKM. In DNA, the CDR3 is TGTGCCAGCACAGGTACAGCCTACGAGCAGTACTTC. Translation: CASTGTAYEQYF.

The chain is built from TRBV7-8 and TRBJ2-2; D is undetermined. The CDR3 spans 15 residues. Germline V gives CDR1 SGHVS, CDR2 FQNEAQ. Trimming removed 3 bases from V and 4 bases from J, with 12 bases in between. CDR3: CASSLFQRPTGELFF. DNA of the CDR3: TGTGCCAGCAGCTTGTTTCAGCGACCCACCGGGGAGCTGTTTTTT.

The J gene is TRBJ2-7, the V gene TRBV5-4, with D perhaps TRBD2 (6 bases). The CDR3 spans 14 residues. V lost 4 bases, J lost 2 bases, and 13 bases lay in between. Germline CDR1 is SGHNT and CDR2 is YYREEE (reference sequence). This CDR3 reads CASSIGGGPYEQYF. As DNA, the CDR3 is TGTGCCAGCAGCATCGGAGGAGGGCCCTACGAGCAGTACTTC.

The count of this clone is one. V usage is TRBV19 and J usage is TRBJ2-1; TRBD1 aligns across 8 bases. The V gene's germline CDR1 is LNHDA and CDR2 SQIVND (reference sequence). Trimming at V came to 4 bases and at J to 4 bases, leaving 3 bases not matched to a gene. The CDR3 has 14 amino acids. Here the CDR3 reads CASSRQGTYNEQFF. CDR3 DNA: TGTGCCAGTAGTAGACAGGGGACTTACAATGAGCAGTTCTTC.

The V call is TRBV27, the J call TRBJ2-1, with 8 bases fitting TRBD2. The V gene end was trimmed by 5 bases and the J gene end by 4 bases; junction bases not matched to a gene: 7. The CDR3 contains 15 residues. CDR1 and CDR2 (germline): MNHEY, SMNVEV (reference sequence). This chain's CDR3 is CASSISGRVYNEQFF. In DNA form, the CDR3 reads TGTGCCAGCAGTATCAGCGGGAGAGTTTACAATGAGCAGTTCTTC.

This clone was observed a handful of times. The rearrangement links TRBV13 to TRBJ2-3; 8 nucleotides agree with TRBD2. This CDR3 comprises 17 residues. Germline assignment: CDR1 PRHDT and CDR2 FYEKMQ (reference sequence). The junction had 13 bases not matched to a gene; V was cut back by 3 bases and J by 5 bases. Here the CDR3 reads CASSLAAPQREKDTQYF. The CDR3 nucleotides are TGTGCCAGCAGCTTGGCGGCCCCCCAGCGGGAGAAAGATACGCAGTATTTT.

The chain recombines TRBV29-1 with TRBJ1-1; no clear D. Germline CDR1 SQVTM, CDR2 ANQGSEA. The CDR3 spans 11 residues. V was cut by 7 bases and J by 8 bases, with 14 bases left in between. The CDR3 DNA reads TGCAGCGCCGGAGGCGGCCCCGAAGCTTTCTTT. It yields the protein CSAGGGPEAFF.